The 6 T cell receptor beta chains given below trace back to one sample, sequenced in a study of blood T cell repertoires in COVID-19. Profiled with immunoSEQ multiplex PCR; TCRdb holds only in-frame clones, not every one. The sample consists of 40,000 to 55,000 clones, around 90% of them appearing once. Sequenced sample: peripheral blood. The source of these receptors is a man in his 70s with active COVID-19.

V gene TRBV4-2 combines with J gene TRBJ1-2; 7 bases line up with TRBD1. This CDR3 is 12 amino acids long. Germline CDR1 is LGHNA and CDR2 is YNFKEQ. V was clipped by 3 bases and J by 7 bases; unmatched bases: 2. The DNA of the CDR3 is TGTGCCAGCAGCCAGAGACAGGGTGGCTACACCTTC. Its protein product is CASSQRQGGYTF.

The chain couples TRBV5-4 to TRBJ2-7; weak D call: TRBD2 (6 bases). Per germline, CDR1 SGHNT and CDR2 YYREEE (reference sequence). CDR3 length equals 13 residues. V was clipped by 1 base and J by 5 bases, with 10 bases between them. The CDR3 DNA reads TGTGCCAGCAGCTTGCAGGGCGGGGACGAGCAGTACTTC. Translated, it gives CASSLQGGDEQYF.

The CDR3 sequence is CASSLEGLAVYEQYF. The CDR3 DNA reads TGTGCCAGCAGCTTAGAGGGACTAGCGGTCTACGAGCAGTACTTC. V is TRBV7-2 and J is TRBJ2-7, with TRBD2 matching over 11 bases. The CDR3 extends over 15 amino acids. Germline V gives CDR1 SGHTA, CDR2 FQGNSA. The V segment lost 1 base and the J segment 3 bases; nucleotides outside the gene matches: 2.

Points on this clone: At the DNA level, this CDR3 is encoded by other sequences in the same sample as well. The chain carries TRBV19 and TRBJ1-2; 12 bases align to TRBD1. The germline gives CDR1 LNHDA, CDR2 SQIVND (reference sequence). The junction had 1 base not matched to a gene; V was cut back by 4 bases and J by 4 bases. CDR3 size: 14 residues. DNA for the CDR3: TGTGCCAGTAGTACGGGACAGGGGGCCTATGGCTACACCTTC. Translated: CASSTGQGAYGYTF.

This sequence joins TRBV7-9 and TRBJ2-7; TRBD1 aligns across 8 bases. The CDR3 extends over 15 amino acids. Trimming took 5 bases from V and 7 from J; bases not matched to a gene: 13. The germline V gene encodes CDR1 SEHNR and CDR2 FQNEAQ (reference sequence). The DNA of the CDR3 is TGTGCCAGCAGCCTAACTGGACAGGGCGGAGGGGAGCAGTACTTC. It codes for CASSLTGQGGGEQYF.

The CDR3 nucleotides are TGCGCCAGCAGCTTGGGTGGGACAGGGCCCTATGGCTACACCTTC. This sequence encodes CASSLGGTGPYGYTF. The V and J genes are TRBV5-1 and TRBJ1-2; 9 nucleotides align to TRBD1. The CDR3 spans 15 residues. From germline, CDR1 is SGHRS and CDR2 YFSETQ. After removal of 0 bases from V and 4 bases from J, the junction contained 4 bases not matched to a gene. Using reference TRBV5-1 and TRBJ1-2 for the parts outside the CDR3, the full variable domain is KAGVTQTPRYLIKTRGQQVTLSCSPISGHRSVSWYQQTPGQGLQFLFEYFSETQRNKGNFPGRFSGRQFSNSRSEMNVSTLELGDSALYLCASSLGGTGPYGYTFGSGTRLTVV.